The entry below describes one TCR beta chain. This entry is derived from a study of blood T cell repertoires in COVID-19. Per germline, CDR1 KGHDR and CDR2 SFDVKD. The CDR3 sequence is 16 residues long. V lost 0 bases and J 1 base, leaving 10 bases between the germline ends. Sequencing was performed with immunoSEQ multiplex PCR; in TCRdb, only in-frame clones are kept and a portion is missing. This table has 100,000 to 150,000 clones, roughly 87% appearing once. This sequence was found in a man of 80 years or more with active or convalescent COVID-19. The chain carries TRBV24-1 and TRBJ2-3, with unresolved D. The sequenced sample was peripheral blood. The CDR3 here is CATSDLRSERTDTQYF. CDR3 in DNA: TGTGCCACCAGTGATTTGCGAAGCGAGCGCACAGATACGCAGTATTTT.